A selection of T cell receptor beta chains follows, all from one sample in a study of CD8 T cells in ankylosing spondylitis. One entry per CDR3 protein, called by TCRdb with MiXCR from the 5' RACE reads. The sample holds more than 650,000 distinct CDR3 sequences, approximately 12% seen once. The source material was blood, either unsorted or a sorted T cell fraction (not recorded which). Receptors originate from a male donor with ankylosing spondylitis. Both conserved end residues are part of each CDR3. A D gene is named only where the DNA matches it firmly. Clone size appears in some rows only: once, few, many, or a class for an expanded clone.

j_call d_call clone_size v_call cdr3_nt cdr3_aa
TRBJ1-2 NA NA TRBV10-3 TGTGCCATCACCGAAAGTCCAGGGTTCTATGGCTACACCTTC CAITESPGFYGYTF
TRBJ2-2 NA few TRBV19 TGTGCCAGTAGTCCAGGAGGGGTCACCGGGGAGCTGTTTTTT CASSPGGVTGELFF
TRBJ2-1 NA many TRBV7-2 TGTGCCAGCAGCAAACACCGGGACTACAATGAGCAGTTCTTC CASSKHRDYNEQFF
TRBJ2-1 TRBD2 many TRBV29-1 TGCAGCGTCCCCGGGTGGCTAGCGGGATACAATGAGCAGTTCTTC CSVPGWLAGYNEQFF
TRBJ2-7 NA few TRBV20-1 TGCAGTGCTAGAAGTCCCGACCTCTCCTACGAGCAGTACTTC CSARSPDLSYEQYF
TRBJ1-1 NA many TRBV29-1 TGCAGCGTTGATGTCAGGGGCACTGAAGCTTTCTTT CSVDVRGTEAFF
TRBJ2-7 TRBD2 NA TRBV7-9 TGTGCCAGCAGATTTACTAGCGGGATCTACGAGCAGTACTTC CASRFTSGIYEQYF
TRBJ1-2 TRBD1 NA TRBV4-2 TGTGCCAGCAGCCACCCCGACAGGGATAACTATGGCTACACCTTC CASSHPDRDNYGYTF
TRBJ2-3 NA many TRBV7-2 TGTGCCAGCAGCCTGATATCAGATACGCAGTATTTT CASSLISDTQYF
TRBJ1-2 TRBD1 NA TRBV6-6 TGTGCCAGCAACCCAGGGGGCTCGGGAGATGGCTACACCTTC CASNPGGSGDGYTF
TRBJ2-5 TRBD1 many TRBV20-1 TGCAGTGCCCAGTGGTTCCAGGGGGTGGGAGAGACCCAGTACTTC CSAQWFQGVGETQYF
TRBJ2-3 NA many TRBV20-1 TGCAGTGCTAGAGATCAACAGTCTAGCACAGATACGCAGTATTTT CSARDQQSSTDTQYF
TRBJ2-7 TRBD2 few TRBV18 TGTGCCAGCTCACCAAGGACTAGCGGGACTAACGAGCAGTACTTC CASSPRTSGTNEQYF
TRBJ2-5 TRBD2 NA TRBV20-1 TGCTGTGCTAGAGTCCCTTTCGGGCGGGAGGGCCAAGAGACCCAGTACTTC CCARVPFGREGQETQYF
TRBJ2-7 TRBD2 many TRBV4-3 TGCGCCAGCAGCCAGCGACTAGCGGGAGGCTACGAGCAGTACTTC CASSQRLAGGYEQYF
TRBJ2-6 NA NA TRBV6-4 TGTGCCAGCAGTGACGGCTCTGGGGCCAACGTCCTGACTTTC CASSDGSGANVLTF
TRBJ2-7 NA NA TRBV6-1 TGTGCCAGCAGTGAAGCTCTCGGGGGCGAGCAGTACTTC CASSEALGGEQYF
TRBJ2-7 TRBD1 few TRBV7-2 TGTGCCAGCAGTTGGGGACAGGTAGACGAGCAGTACTTC CASSWGQVDEQYF
TRBJ2-1 TRBD1 few TRBV5-1 TGCGCCAGCAGCTTGGGGGCCGGGACAGGGGGTTGGAATGAGCAGTTCTTC CASSLGAGTGGWNEQFF
TRBJ2-1 TRBD2 many TRBV18 TGTGCCAGCTCACCCGGACTAGCGGGAGGGGATGAGCAGTTCTTC CASSPGLAGGDEQFF
TRBJ1-5 NA many TRBV4-3 TGCGCCAGCAGCCAAGATGGCCAGGGCGGTCAGCCCCAGCATTTT CASSQDGQGGQPQHF
TRBJ2-2 NA many TRBV12-3/TRBV12-4 TGTGCCAGCAGTTTTCGTTCGGGGAAAGGCGGGGAGCTGTTTTTT CASSFRSGKGGELFF
TRBJ1-5 NA NA TRBV7-6 TGTGCCAGCAGCTTAGGGACAGCCTCGTATCAGCCCCAGCATTTT CASSLGTASYQPQHF
TRBJ2-7 TRBD1 few TRBV20-1 TGCAGTGCTAGAGATAAAAGACAGGGTCTCTACGAGCAGTACTTC CSARDKRQGLYEQYF
TRBJ2-3 TRBD2 few TRBV6-5 TGTGCCAGCAGTTCCACCGGACCGGGACTAGCGGGGGAAGATACGCAGTATTTT CASSSTGPGLAGEDTQYF
TRBJ2-1 NA few TRBV4-2 TGTGCCAGCAGCCAAGAACGGGCCACCTACAATGAGCAGTTCTTC CASSQERATYNEQFF
TRBJ2-2 TRBD2 NA TRBV11-2 TGTGCCAGCAGCTCCGGACTAGTGTCCGGGGAGCTGTTTTTT CASSSGLVSGELFF
TRBJ2-5 NA NA TRBV20-1 TGCAGTGCTAGAGATTGGACTACCGCCGAGACCCAGTACTTC CSARDWTTAETQYF
TRBJ1-1 NA NA TRBV6-2/TRBV6-3 TGTGCCAGCACCCAACGGGTGAACACTGAAGCTTTCTTT CASTQRVNTEAFF
TRBJ2-5 NA NA TRBV5-6 TGTGCCAGCAGCGTTGATAACCGGGCCCAAGAGACCCAGTACTTC CASSVDNRAQETQYF
TRBJ2-5 NA few TRBV6-2/TRBV6-3 TGTGCCAGCAGCTGGGACACTCCAGGGACCCAGTACTTC CASSWDTPGTQYF
TRBJ2-5 TRBD1 NA TRBV20-1 TGCAGTGCTCTCAATCCTGGGACAGGGGGAGAGACCCAGTACTTC CSALNPGTGGETQYF
TRBJ1-1 NA few TRBV6-1 TGTGCCAGCAGTGAAAGTGTGGGCTCGGCAGTCTACACTGAAGCTTTCTTT CASSESVGSAVYTEAFF
TRBJ2-5 NA few TRBV20-1 TGCAGTGCTAGAGATCCCCCATGGGACGAAGAGACCCAGTACTTC CSARDPPWDEETQYF
TRBJ2-2 NA few TRBV7-2 TGTGCCAGCAGCTTAGTCCAGGGATGGTCCGGGGAGCTGTTTTTT CASSLVQGWSGELFF
TRBJ2-2 NA many TRBV11-2 TGTGCCAGCAGCTACGACAGGAACACCGGGGAGCTGTTTTTT CASSYDRNTGELFF
TRBJ2-7 NA NA TRBV12-3/TRBV12-4 TGTGCCAGCAGTCCTAACGGGGCGCATTCCTACGAGCAGTACTTC CASSPNGAHSYEQYF
TRBJ2-3 NA few TRBV20-1 TGCAGTGCTTGGGCCCGGGGTGGAGGTACGCAGTATTTT CSAWARGGGTQYF
TRBJ1-5 NA NA TRBV6-2/TRBV6-3 TGTGCCAGCAGTCGACCCTATCAGATTACTGGCAATCAGCCCCAGCATTTT CASSRPYQITGNQPQHF
TRBJ2-1 TRBD2 few TRBV7-9 TGTGCCAGCACCTCCCCGGGAGGTCTTTACAATGAGCAGTTCTTC CASTSPGGLYNEQFF
TRBJ1-1 TRBD1 NA TRBV7-2 TGTGCCAGCAGCGGGACAGGGGGCGACACTGAAGCTTTCTTT CASSGTGGDTEAFF
TRBJ1-1 NA many TRBV5-1 TGCGCCAGCAGCCCACGAGCGGGTGGGGACACTGAAGCTTTCTTT CASSPRAGGDTEAFF
TRBJ2-5 TRBD1 few TRBV9 TGTGCCAGCAGTCGGACCGGGACAGGGGGCTGGGAGACCCAGTACTTC CASSRTGTGGWETQYF
TRBJ2-7 TRBD1 NA TRBV7-2 TGTGCCAGCAGCTTAGGAGGGGGCCCCAGCTCCTACGAGCAGTACTTC CASSLGGGPSSYEQYF
TRBJ2-7 NA NA TRBV7-2 TGTGCCAGCAGCTTAGGGGTTGGCCCCGGTAGGGAGCAGTACTTC CASSLGVGPGREQYF
TRBJ2-1 TRBD1 few TRBV28 TGTGCCAGCGGGAACACGGACAGGGATCGCTACAATGAGCAGTTCTTC CASGNTDRDRYNEQFF
TRBJ1-4 NA NA TRBV7-9 TGTGCCAGCACCCCTATACATACACTGTTTTTT CASTPIHTLFF
TRBJ2-5 NA NA TRBV20-1 TGCAGTGCTCCGCTAATAGGGAGAGAGACCCAGTACTTC CSAPLIGRETQYF
TRBJ1-4 NA NA TRBV4-3 TGCGCCAGCAGCCAAGGAGGGACTTATAATGAAAAACTGTTTTTT CASSQGGTYNEKLFF
TRBJ1-6 NA NA TRBV7-2 TGTGCCAGCAGCTCCCAGTGGGCACCCCTCCACTTT CASSSQWAPLHF
TRBJ2-3 NA NA TRBV25-1 TGTGCCAGCAGTGATAAGAGGAAAGGGTCTAGCCTTGACACAGATACGCAGTATTTT CASSDKRKGSSLDTDTQYF